The clone carrying this T cell receptor beta chain was observed a handful of times. Antigen specificity is unknown. The data belong to a study of identical twins. Findings and caveats of the study: Models predicted too little out-of-frame TCR alpha sharing in monozygotic twins. Potential partial confounding of zero-insertion analyses by invariant MAIT and iNKT cells was noted.

Each CDR3 protein is one row after TCRdb ran MiXCR on the 5' RACE reads. The sample lists 450,000 to 600,000 distinct CDR3 sequences, about 20% seen once, with around 0.5% in the top ten. This CDR3 region has 13 residues. Trimming pared 8 bases from V and 5 bases from J, leaving 15 bases between. Only healthy Caucasians were included as donors. These records were also assigned to another study, of yellow fever vaccine responses in identical twins. From that report: In identical twins, vaccine T cell responses appeared partly shared and partly individual.

This chain links TRBV12-3 or TRBV12-4 with TRBJ1-1; D call uncertain. The sequencing sample was made of CD4+ T cells sorted from blood. The sequence came from a woman between 18 and 29 years old in good health. The CDR3 DNA reads TGTGCCAGCTCCCGGGAGGGAGGTACTGAAGCTTTCTTT. As protein: CASSREGGTEAFF.